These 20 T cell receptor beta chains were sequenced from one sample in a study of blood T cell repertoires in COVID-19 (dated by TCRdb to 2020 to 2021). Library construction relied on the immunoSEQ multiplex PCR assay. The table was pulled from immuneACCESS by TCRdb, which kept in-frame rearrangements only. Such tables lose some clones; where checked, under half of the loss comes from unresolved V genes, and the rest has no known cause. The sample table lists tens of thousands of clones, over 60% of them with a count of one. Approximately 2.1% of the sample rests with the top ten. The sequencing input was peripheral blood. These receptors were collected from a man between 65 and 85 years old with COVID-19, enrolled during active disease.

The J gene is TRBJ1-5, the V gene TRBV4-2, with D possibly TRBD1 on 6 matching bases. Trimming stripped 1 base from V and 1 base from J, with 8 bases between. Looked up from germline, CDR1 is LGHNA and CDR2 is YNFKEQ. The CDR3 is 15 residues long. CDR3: CASSQAGGSNQPQHF. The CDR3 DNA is TGTGCCAGCAGCCAAGCGGGGGGCAGCAATCAGCCCCAGCATTTT.

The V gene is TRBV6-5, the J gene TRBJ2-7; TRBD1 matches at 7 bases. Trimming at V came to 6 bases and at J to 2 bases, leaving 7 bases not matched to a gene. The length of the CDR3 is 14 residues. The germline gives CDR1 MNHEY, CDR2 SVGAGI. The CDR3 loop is CASSQGTAAYEQYF. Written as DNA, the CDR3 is TGTGCCAGCAGCCAGGGGACAGCCGCCTACGAGCAGTACTTC.

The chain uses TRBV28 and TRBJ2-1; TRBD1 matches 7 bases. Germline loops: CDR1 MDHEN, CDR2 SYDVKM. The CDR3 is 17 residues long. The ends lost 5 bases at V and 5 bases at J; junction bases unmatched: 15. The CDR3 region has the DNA TGTGCCAGCAGTGTCCTTACCACGGGACAGATTAACAATGAGCAGTTCTTC. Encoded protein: CASSVLTTGQINNEQFF.

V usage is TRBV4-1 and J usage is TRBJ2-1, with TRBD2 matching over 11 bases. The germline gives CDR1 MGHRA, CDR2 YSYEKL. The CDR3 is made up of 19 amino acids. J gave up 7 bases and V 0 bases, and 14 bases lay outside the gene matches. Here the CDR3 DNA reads TGCGCCAGCAGCCAAGAGTGGTCAGTTGGTCTAGCGGGAGGTAATGAGCAGTTCTTC. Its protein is CASSQEWSVGLAGGNEQFF.

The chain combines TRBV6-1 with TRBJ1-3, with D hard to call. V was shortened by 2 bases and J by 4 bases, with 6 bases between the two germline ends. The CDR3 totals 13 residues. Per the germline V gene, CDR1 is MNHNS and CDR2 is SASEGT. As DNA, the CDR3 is TGTGCCAGCAGTGAACTCGTAGGAAACACCATATATTTT. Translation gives CASSELVGNTIYF.

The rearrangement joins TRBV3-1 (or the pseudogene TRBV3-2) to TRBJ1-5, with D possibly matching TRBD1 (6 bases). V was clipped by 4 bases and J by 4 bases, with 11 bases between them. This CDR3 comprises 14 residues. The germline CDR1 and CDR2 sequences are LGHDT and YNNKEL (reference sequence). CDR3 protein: CASSPAGVNQPQHF. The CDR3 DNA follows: TGTGCCAGCAGCCCCGCAGGGGTGAATCAGCCCCAGCATTTT.

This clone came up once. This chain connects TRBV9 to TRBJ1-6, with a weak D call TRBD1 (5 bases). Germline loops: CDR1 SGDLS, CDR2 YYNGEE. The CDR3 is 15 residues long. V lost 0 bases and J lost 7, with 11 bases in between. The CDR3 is CASSVGGVGNSPLHF. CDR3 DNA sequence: TGTGCCAGCAGCGTAGGGGGGGTTGGCAATTCACCCCTCCACTTT.

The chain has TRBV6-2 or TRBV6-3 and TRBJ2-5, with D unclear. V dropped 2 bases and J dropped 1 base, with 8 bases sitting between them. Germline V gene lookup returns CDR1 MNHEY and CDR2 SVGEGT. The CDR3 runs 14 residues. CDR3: CASSYNSLQETQYF. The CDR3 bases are TGTGCCAGCAGTTACAATTCCCTCCAAGAGACCCAGTACTTC.

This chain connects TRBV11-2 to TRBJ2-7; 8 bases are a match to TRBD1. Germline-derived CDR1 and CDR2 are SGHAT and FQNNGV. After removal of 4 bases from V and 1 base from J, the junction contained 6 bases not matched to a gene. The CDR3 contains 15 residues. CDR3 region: CASSSYRDRSYEQYF. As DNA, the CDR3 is TGTGCCAGCAGCTCGTATCGGGACAGGTCCTACGAGCAGTACTTC.

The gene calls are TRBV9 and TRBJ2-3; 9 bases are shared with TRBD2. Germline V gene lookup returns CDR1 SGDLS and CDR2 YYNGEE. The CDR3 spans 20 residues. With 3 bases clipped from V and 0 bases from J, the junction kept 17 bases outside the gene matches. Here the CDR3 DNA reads TGTGCCAGCAGCGCCGGGGCCCGGACTAGCGCCCGATTAAGCACAGATACGCAGTATTTT. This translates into CASSAGARTSARLSTDTQYF.

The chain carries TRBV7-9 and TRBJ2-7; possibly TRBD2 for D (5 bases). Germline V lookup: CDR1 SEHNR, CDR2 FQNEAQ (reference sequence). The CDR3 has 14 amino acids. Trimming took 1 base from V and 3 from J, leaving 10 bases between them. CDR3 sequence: CASSLGGPDYEQYF. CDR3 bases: TGTGCCAGCAGCTTAGGAGGGCCCGACTACGAGCAGTACTTC.

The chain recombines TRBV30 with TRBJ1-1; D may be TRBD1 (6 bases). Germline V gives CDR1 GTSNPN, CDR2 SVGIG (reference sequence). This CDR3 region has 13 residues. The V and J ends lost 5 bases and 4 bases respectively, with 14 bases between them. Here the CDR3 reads CAWETGSSTEAFF. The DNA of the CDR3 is TGTGCCTGGGAAACAGGGTCGAGCACTGAAGCTTTCTTT.

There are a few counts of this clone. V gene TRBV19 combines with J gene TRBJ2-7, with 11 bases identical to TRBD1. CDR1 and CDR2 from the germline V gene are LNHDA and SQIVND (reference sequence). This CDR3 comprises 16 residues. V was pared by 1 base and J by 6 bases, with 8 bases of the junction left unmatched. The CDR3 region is CASSIGSRTGGAEQYF. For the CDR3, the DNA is TGTGCCAGTAGTATAGGATCCCGGACAGGGGGCGCCGAGCAGTACTTC.

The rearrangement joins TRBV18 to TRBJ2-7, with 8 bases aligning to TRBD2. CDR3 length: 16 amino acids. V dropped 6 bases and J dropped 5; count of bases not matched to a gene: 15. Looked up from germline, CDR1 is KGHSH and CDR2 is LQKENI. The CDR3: CASSPTYGTSPDEQYF. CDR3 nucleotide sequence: TGTGCCAGCTCTCCGACCTACGGGACTAGTCCCGACGAGCAGTACTTC.

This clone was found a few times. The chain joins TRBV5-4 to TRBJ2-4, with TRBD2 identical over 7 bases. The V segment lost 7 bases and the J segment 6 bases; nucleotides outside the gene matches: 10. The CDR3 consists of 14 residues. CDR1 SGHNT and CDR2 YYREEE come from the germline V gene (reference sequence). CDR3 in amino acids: CASSPGGTLNIQYF. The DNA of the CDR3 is TGTGCCAGCTCTCCCGGGGGGACTTTAAACATTCAGTACTTC.

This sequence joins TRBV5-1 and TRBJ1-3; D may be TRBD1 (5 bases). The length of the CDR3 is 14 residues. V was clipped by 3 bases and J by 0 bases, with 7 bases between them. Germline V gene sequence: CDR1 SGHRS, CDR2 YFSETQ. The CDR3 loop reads CASSSDSSGNTIYF. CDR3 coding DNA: TGCGCCAGCAGCTCCGACAGCTCTGGAAACACCATATATTTT.

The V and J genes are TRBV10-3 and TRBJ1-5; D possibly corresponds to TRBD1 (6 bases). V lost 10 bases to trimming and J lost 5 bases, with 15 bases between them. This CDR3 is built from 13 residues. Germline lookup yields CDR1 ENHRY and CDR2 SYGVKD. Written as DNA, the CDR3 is TGTGCCACCCGCCCACCAGGGGATCAGCCCCAGCATTTT. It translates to CATRPPGDQPQHF.

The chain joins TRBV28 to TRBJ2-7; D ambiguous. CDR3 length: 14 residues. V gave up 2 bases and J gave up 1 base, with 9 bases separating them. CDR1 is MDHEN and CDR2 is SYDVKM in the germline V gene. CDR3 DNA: TGTGCCAGCAGTTTAAGGCAGGTATCCTACGAGCAGTACTTC. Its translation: CASSLRQVSYEQYF.

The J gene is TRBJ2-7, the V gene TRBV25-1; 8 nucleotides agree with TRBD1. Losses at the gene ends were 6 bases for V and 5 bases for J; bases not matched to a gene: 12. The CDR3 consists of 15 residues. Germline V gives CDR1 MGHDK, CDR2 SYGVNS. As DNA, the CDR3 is TGTGCCAGCAGCCAATCCCAAGGACAGGGAAACGAGCAGTACTTC. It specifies CASSQSQGQGNEQYF.

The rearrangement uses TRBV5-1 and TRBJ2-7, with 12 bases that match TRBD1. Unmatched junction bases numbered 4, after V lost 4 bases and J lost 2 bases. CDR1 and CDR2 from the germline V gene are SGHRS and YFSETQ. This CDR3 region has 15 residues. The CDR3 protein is CASSDGTGGPYEQYF. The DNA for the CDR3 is TGCGCCAGCAGCGACGGGACAGGGGGCCCCTACGAGCAGTACTTC.